This is a list of T cell receptor beta chains from one sample in a study of blood T cell repertoires in COVID-19. The method was immunoSEQ multiplex PCR; TCRdb's version includes in-frame clones alone and lacks a portion of them. The data hold approximately 160,000 clones, with over 75% observed a single time. Sequenced input: peripheral blood. These receptors were taken from an older man who had recovered from COVID-19. CDR3s include the opening cysteine and the closing phenylalanine or tryptophan. D genes are given only for firm matches. Size values are once, few and many counts, or a class for expanded clones, and some rows have none.

>TRBV21-1|.|.|TRBJ2-7
CASSKGGPPYEQYF
>TRBV7-2|.|.|TRBJ2-2
CASSSSPSPPGELFF
>TRBV9|TRBD1|.|TRBJ1-5
CASSETGGEYQPQHF
>TRBV25-1|.|few|TRBJ1-5
CASRRGTQPQHF
>TRBV5-1|TRBD2|.|TRBJ2-1
CASSLLAGAYNEQFF
>TRBV6-2/TRBV6-3|TRBD1|.|TRBJ2-7
CASSTGTEYEQYF
>TRBV11-2|TRBD1|.|TRBJ2-2
CASSPPGQGNTGELFF
>TRBV6-5|.|.|TRBJ2-3
CASSYLSVGDTQYF
>TRBV19|TRBD1|few|TRBJ1-2
CASSLTRGQGGYTF
>TRBV4-1|TRBD2|.|TRBJ2-7
CASSQSGTSDYEQYF
>TRBV7-9|TRBD1|.|TRBJ1-4
CASSLSDRGFGKLFF
>TRBV6-5|TRBD1|.|TRBJ1-4
CASSRQGEKLFF
>TRBV2|TRBD1|.|TRBJ1-1
CASSDGQGPLGAFF
>TRBV2|.|.|TRBJ1-1
CASTPPWEEAFF
>TRBV5-4|.|.|TRBJ1-1
CASSSVDSYTEAFF
>TRBV6-1|TRBD1|.|TRBJ1-2
CASSEYGTGANYGYTF